This TCR beta chain was sequenced during a study of human T cells and chemical hapten exposure. Study background: Enrolled patients were predominantly female and had alopecia areata, totalis or universalis.

This clonotype was counted ten times or more. This CDR3 comprises 15 residues. Trimming shortened V by 1 base and J by 5 bases, and 12 bases separated the two germline ends. Individual cDNA molecules in this library carried unique molecular identifiers. In the original processing: Per-sample TCR counts ranged from roughly 20,000 to 700,000, median around 96,000. TCRdb independently ran MiXCR on the RACE reads; one entry per CDR3 protein. TCRdb, not the authors, supplied the V and J calls. This table holds some 41,000 distinct CDR3 sequences, under 5% found once. As for time point: patch test 1, 2 weeks after DPC sensitization. The treatment: therapeutic diphenylcyclopropenone sensitization with weekly scalp DPC. Unfractionated whole blood was the source of the extracted total RNA.

The origin of this receptor is a man aged 45-65 years with alopecia areata. Some clones in this sample may be carry-over from other donors' samples. V is TRBV12-3 or TRBV12-4 and J is TRBJ1-5, with D perhaps matching TRBD1 (6 bases). Sequencing used whole blood, obtained in connection with sensitization to the hapten diphenylcyclopropenone (DPC). The CDR3 coding sequence is TGTGCCAGCAGTTTAGGGGCCGGGGGCGATCAGCCCCAGCATTTT. Protein product: CASSLGAGGDQPQHF.